These T cell receptor beta chains were read from a single sample in a study of early T cells in non-severe SARS-CoV-2 infection. TCRdb passed the 5' RACE reads through MiXCR, listing each CDR3 protein once. The sample shows some 56,000 distinct CDR3 sequences, over 12% of them seen only once. The sample consisted of whole blood, taken at baseline. The receptors here all came from an adult who was a healthcare worker with PCR-confirmed SARS-CoV-2 infection or an uninfected control (not recorded which). Both conserved end residues are part of each CDR3. D genes are given only for firm matches. A row's size may be missing; if present it is once, few, many or a size class.

clone size	D gene	V gene	J gene	CDR3 DNA	CDR3 protein
few	.	TRBV6-5	TRBJ1-2	TGTGCCAGCAGTCCCGGCCAAAACTATGGCTACACCTTC	CASSPGQNYGYTF
many	TRBD1	TRBV7-8	TRBJ2-7	TGTGCCAGCACCAGGACAGGGGGCCCCTACGAGCAGTACTTC	CASTRTGGPYEQYF
many	.	TRBV20-1	TRBJ2-7	TGCAGTACTTATGAGAATTACGAGCAGTACTTC	CSTYENYEQYF
few	.	TRBV15	TRBJ2-7	TGTGCCACCAGCATGCGGAGCTCCTACGAGCAGTACTTC	CATSMRSSYEQYF
.	TRBD2	TRBV29-1	TRBJ2-3	TGCAGCGTTGTAGGGGGTCTAGCGGGAACAGATACGCAGTATTTT	CSVVGGLAGTDTQYF
.	TRBD2	TRBV27	TRBJ2-5	TGTGCCAGCAGTTTGACTAGCGGGTACCAAGAGACCCAGTACTTC	CASSLTSGYQETQYF
.	TRBD1	TRBV7-9	TRBJ1-1	TGTGCCAGCAGCTTAGTACAGGGGGTTACTGAAGCTTTCTTT	CASSLVQGVTEAFF
.	.	TRBV29-1	TRBJ2-7	TGCAGCGTTGAGGGCAGGGCGGATGAGCAGTACTTC	CSVEGRADEQYF
many	.	TRBV19	TRBJ2-1	TGTGCCAGTAGTATCCCGGATAACAATGAGCAGTTCTTC	CASSIPDNNEQFF
.	TRBD1	TRBV19	TRBJ2-7	TGTGCCAGTACCGGGACAGTAGGGAATCACGAGCAGTACTTC	CASTGTVGNHEQYF
many	TRBD2	TRBV12-3/TRBV12-4	TRBJ2-3	TGTGCCAGCAGTCGGACTAGCGGTCGACGGACGCAGTATTTT	CASSRTSGRRTQYF
.	.	TRBV4-1	TRBJ1-2	TGCGCCAGCAGCCCGGAACCCAGGGGCGCCAACTATGGCTACACCTTC	CASSPEPRGANYGYTF
.	TRBD1	TRBV29-1	TRBJ2-2	TGCAGCACTAGGACCGGGACAGGGAACACCGGGGAGCTGTTTTTT	CSTRTGTGNTGELFF
.	.	TRBV4-1	TRBJ1-5	TGCGCCAGCAAGGCAGGGCCCAATCAGCCCCAGCATTTT	CASKAGPNQPQHF
few	TRBD1	TRBV4-1	TRBJ1-6	TGCGCCAGCAGCCAAGAAGGGGGCAGGGGAATTTCACCCCTCCACTTT	CASSQEGGRGISPLHF
.	.	TRBV10-3	TRBJ2-7	TGTGCCATCAGTGTTCGTTCGGGGGACGAGCAGTACTTC	CAISVRSGDEQYF
.	.	TRBV6-4	TRBJ2-1	TGTGCCAGCAGTCCGGACATACACAATGAGCAGTTCTTC	CASSPDIHNEQFF
few	TRBD2	TRBV18	TRBJ2-3	TGTGCCAGCTCAACTAGCGGGAGATTCTCAGATACGCAGTATTTT	CASSTSGRFSDTQYF
.	TRBD2	TRBV6-2/TRBV6-3	TRBJ2-1	TGTGCCAGCAGCTCCCTAGCGGGGACAATGTTCTTC	CASSSLAGTMFF
medium-sized	TRBD2	TRBV6-2/TRBV6-3	TRBJ2-3	TGTGCCAGTTCAGACCCACTACTACTAGCGGGAGCAGATACGCAGTATTTT	CASSDPLLLAGADTQYF
.	.	TRBV7-8	TRBJ2-4	TGTGCCAGCAGCTTAGAGGAACAACTAGCCAAAAACATTCAGTACTTC	CASSLEEQLAKNIQYF
medium-sized	.	TRBV20-1	TRBJ2-1	TGCAGTGCTGGGGGGCTTAATGAGCAGTTCTTC	CSAGGLNEQFF
.	.	TRBV6-6	TRBJ2-1	TGTGCCAGCAGTTACCTCGACTACAATGAGCAGTTCTTC	CASSYLDYNEQFF
.	TRBD2	TRBV20-1	TRBJ2-7	TGCAGTGCTGTTACTAGCGGAGCCTACGAGCAGTACTTC	CSAVTSGAYEQYF
few	.	TRBV2	TRBJ2-3	TGTGCCAGCAGTTCTGGAGATACGCAGTATTTT	CASSSGDTQYF
few	TRBD1	TRBV20-1	TRBJ2-2	TGCAGTGCTACAAGGACAGGGGTAAACGGGGAGCTGTTTTTT	CSATRTGVNGELFF
.	.	TRBV5-4	TRBJ2-2	TGTGCCAGCCGGGAGCGGAACGCGAACACCGGGGAGCTGTTTTTT	CASRERNANTGELFF
.	.	TRBV3-1	TRBJ2-5	TGTGCCAGCAGCCAACGAGGGGCAGCAGAGACCCAGTACTTC	CASSQRGAAETQYF
.	.	TRBV28	TRBJ2-7	TGTGCCAGCAGTTTCGACAAAGACGAGCAGTACTTC	CASSFDKDEQYF
few	.	TRBV7-9	TRBJ1-2	TGTGCCAGCAGTTCTAAACGGACAGTTGAAGGCTACACCTTC	CASSSKRTVEGYTF
many	.	TRBV28	TRBJ1-1	TGTGCCAGCAGTTTATGGAAGACCAACACTGAAGCTTTCTTT	CASSLWKTNTEAFF
many	TRBD2	TRBV4-1	TRBJ2-1	TGCGCCACCGGACTAGCGGGAGGCGACTACAATGAGCAGTTCTTC	CATGLAGGDYNEQFF
few	.	TRBV6-1	TRBJ2-7	TGTGCCAGCAGTGAAGGAGTCTCCTACGAGCAGTACTTC	CASSEGVSYEQYF
.	.	TRBV11-2	TRBJ1-4	TGTGCCAGCAGGGGGCCCGGTGAAAAACTGTTTTTT	CASRGPGEKLFF
few	TRBD1	TRBV7-9	TRBJ2-1	TGTGCCAGCAGCGGCTCCGGGACAGGCCGAACTAATGAGCAGTTCTTC	CASSGSGTGRTNEQFF
.	.	TRBV7-6	TRBJ2-7	TGTGCCAGCAGCAATAGCGTCGAGCAGTACTTC	CASSNSVEQYF
few	TRBD1	TRBV6-4	TRBJ2-1	TGTGCCAGCAGTGATCACCGAGCGGGGACAGGGACTTACAATGAGCAGTTCTTC	CASSDHRAGTGTYNEQFF
.	.	TRBV11-2	TRBJ2-7	TGTGCCAGCAGCTTAGAATGGATGGAGGGTCAGCAGTACTTC	CASSLEWMEGQQYF
.	TRBD2	TRBV7-6	TRBJ2-1	TGTGCCAGCAGCTTAGTAAGAGGGAGACTAGCGGGGGCTTCAAATGAGCAGTTCTTC	CASSLVRGRLAGASNEQFF
.	TRBD2	TRBV7-9	TRBJ2-5	TGTGCCAGCAGCTCGAGACTAGCGGGAGGGCAGGAGACCCAGTACTTC	CASSSRLAGGQETQYF
.	.	TRBV11-2	TRBJ2-7	TGTGCCAGCAGCTCACAGGGCACCCAGTCCTACGAGCAGTACTTC	CASSSQGTQSYEQYF
.	.	TRBV19	TRBJ2-3	TGTGCCAGTAGTACTCGGGTACCGGGACCCTCGGAAGATACGCAGTATTTT	CASSTRVPGPSEDTQYF
few	TRBD2	TRBV28	TRBJ2-7	TGTGCCAGCAGTGGTCGGGAGGGCCGCTACGAGCAGTACTTC	CASSGREGRYEQYF
few	TRBD1	TRBV20-1	TRBJ2-3	TGCAGTGCTGCCGGGACAGGGGGCACAGATACGCAGTATTTT	CSAAGTGGTDTQYF
few	.	TRBV7-9	TRBJ2-7	TGTGCCAGCATCGGACTTTGCGGCTACTTC	CASIGLCGYF
few	TRBD1	TRBV5-1	TRBJ1-5	TGCGCCAGCAGCTTGGCAGGGGGCCTCTATCAGCCCCAGCATTTT	CASSLAGGLYQPQHF
few	TRBD2	TRBV6-6	TRBJ2-5	TGTGCCAGCACAAACGCCGGGACTAGCGATGAGACCCAGTACTTC	CASTNAGTSDETQYF
many	.	TRBV4-1	TRBJ2-2	TGCGCCAGCAGCCAAGGGTCCGGGAGCGGTACCGGGGAGCTGTTTTTT	CASSQGSGSGTGELFF
.	.	TRBV6-5	TRBJ1-2	TGTGCCAGCAGTTACTCGGGCAGCAGCGTCCCAATCTATGGCTACACCTTC	CASSYSGSSVPIYGYTF
.	.	TRBV28	TRBJ1-2	TGTGCCAGCAGTTTACTCACCCAAGGCCAGGCCTATGGCTACACCTTC	CASSLLTQGQAYGYTF
.	TRBD2	TRBV5-1	TRBJ2-1	TGCGCCAGCAAGCGGGGGGACTCCTACAATGAGCAGTTCTTC	CASKRGDSYNEQFF
few	.	TRBV29-1	TRBJ2-1	TGCAGCGTCAACCTCGCGGGGAGGTCCTACAATGAGCAGTTCTTC	CSVNLAGRSYNEQFF
few	TRBD2	TRBV18	TRBJ2-3	TGTGCCAGCTCACCAACTAGCGGGGACAATACGCAGTATTTT	CASSPTSGDNTQYF
few	.	TRBV4-1	TRBJ2-4	TGCGCCAGCAGCCCTTTAGGGGCTTCCAAAAACATTCAGTACTTC	CASSPLGASKNIQYF
.	.	TRBV18	TRBJ2-7	TGTGCCAGCTCACCACCGACTGAGCGCTACGAGCAGTACTTC	CASSPPTERYEQYF
many	.	TRBV9	TRBJ2-1	TGTGCCAGCAGCGTAACTGGACAGAGGTCCTCCTACAATGAGCAGTTCTTC	CASSVTGQRSSYNEQFF
.	.	TRBV30	TRBJ2-7	TGTGCCTGGACCAGACTCCTGCCGGGGGAGCAGTACTTC	CAWTRLLPGEQYF